A selection of T cell receptor beta chains follows, all from one sample in a study of shared clonotypes between healthy human individuals. Profiled with immunoSEQ multiplex PCR; TCRdb holds only in-frame clones, not every one. The table has fewer than 400,000 clones, roughly 70% seen once; the top ten hold about a tenth. Sequencing was done on a sample of memory CD4+ T cells sorted from blood. The receptor set was obtained from a man aged 30 to 39 in good health. Both conserved end residues are part of each CDR3. Fields, in order: V gene, D gene, J gene, clone size, CDR3 protein, CDR3 DNA. A D gene is named only where the DNA matches it firmly. Not all rows give a size; the values are once, few, many and, for expanded clones, a class.

TRBV4-3	NA	TRBJ2-3	NA	CASSQDVTPVNGYTQYF	TGCGCCAGCAGCCAAGATGTGACCCCGGTTAACGGATACACGCAGTATTTT
TRBV18	NA	TRBJ1-2	few	CASSPPGRDEYGYTF	TGTGCCAGCTCACCACCGGGCAGGGATGAATATGGCTACACCTTC
TRBV6-1	NA	TRBJ2-3	once	CASSEQGGGDTQYF	TGTGCCAGCAGTGAACAGGGTGGCGGGGATACGCAGTATTTT
TRBV30	NA	TRBJ2-7	few	CAWANGEQYF	TGTGCCTGGGCGAATGGTGAGCAGTACTTC
TRBV18	NA	TRBJ2-5	few	CASSPFSRPRETQYF	TGTGCCAGCTCACCATTTTCTCGACCCCGAGAGACCCAGTACTTC
TRBV6-5	TRBD2	TRBJ2-1	few	CASTPGTSYNEQFF	TGTGCCAGCACCCCCGGGACTAGTTACAATGAGCAGTTCTTC
TRBV11-2	TRBD1	TRBJ2-5	few	CASSSGTGYQETQYF	TGTGCCAGCAGTTCAGGGACAGGGTACCAAGAGACCCAGTACTTC
TRBV5-4	NA	TRBJ2-2	NA	CASSITNTGELFF	TGTGCCAGCAGCATTACTAACACCGGGGAGCTGTTTTTT
TRBV18	NA	TRBJ2-1	once	CASSPGLNNEQFF	TGTGCCAGCTCCCCTGGACTAAACAATGAGCAGTTCTTC
TRBV28	NA	TRBJ1-5	NA	CASSFVQNQPQHF	TGTGCCAGCAGTTTCGTGCAGAATCAGCCCCAGCATTTT
TRBV19	NA	TRBJ1-2	NA	CASSIVGQLSNGYTF	TGTGCCAGTAGTATAGTTGGGCAATTGTCCAATGGCTACACCTTC
TRBV7-6	TRBD2	TRBJ2-2	once	CASSLTSGGTGELFF	TGTGCCAGCAGCCTGACTAGCGGGGGCACCGGGGAGCTGTTTTTT
TRBV10-3	NA	TRBJ2-6	NA	CAISEGPSGANVLTF	TGTGCCATCAGTGAAGGACCGTCTGGGGCCAACGTCCTGACTTTC
TRBV7-2	NA	TRBJ1-2	NA	CASSLRGPHGYTF	TGTGCCAGCAGCTTACGGGGACCCCATGGCTACACCTTC
TRBV5-6	TRBD1	TRBJ2-7	NA	CASSLVGRGRAEQYF	TGTGCCAGCAGCTTGGTAGGCAGGGGGCGGGCCGAGCAGTACTTC